The sample holds many counts of the clone carrying this T cell receptor beta chain. Its specificity is not known. Unique molecular identifiers tagged the TCRbeta library. One entry per CDR3 protein results from TCRdb running MiXCR on the PCR reads. This table has around 500,000 distinct CDR3 sequences, more than 20% appearing once. This record belongs to a study of T-cell reconstitution after alpha-beta-depleted transplantation in children. Study-level results: Reported findings indicate that, about two months after transplant, alpha-beta T cells came from several hundred expanded clones, which were derived from non-depleted graft cells. At the one-year point after transplant, T-cell counts and TCRbeta diversity were found to come mostly from T cells that had been newly produced. Some patients showed high day-60 TCRbeta diversity, which derived from surviving recipient T cells and thymic progenitors.

V was shortened by 3 bases and J by 7 bases, with 12 bases between the two germline ends. Looked up from germline, CDR1 is LNHDA and CDR2 is SQIVND (reference sequence). CDR3 length: 14 amino acids. The V call is TRBV19, the J call TRBJ1-4, with no clear D. The sample consisted of PBMCs, mostly from graft donor cells, taken 360 days after TCRalphabeta/CD19-depleted stem cell transplant. The receptor was derived from a boy younger than two who had a stem cell transplant for acute myeloid leukemia, so the T cells may come from the graft donor. The CDR3: CASSIVAGSEKLFF. Here the CDR3 DNA reads TGTGCCAGTAGTATCGTAGCGGGAAGTGAAAAACTGTTTTTT. The full variable domain, with the rest looked up from reference TRBV19 and TRBJ1-4, is DGGITQSPKYLFRKEGQNVTLSCEQNLNHDAMYWYRQDPGQGLRLIYYSQIVNDFQKGDIAEGYSVSREKKESFPLTVTSAQKNPTAFYLCASSIVAGSEKLFFGSGTQLSVL.